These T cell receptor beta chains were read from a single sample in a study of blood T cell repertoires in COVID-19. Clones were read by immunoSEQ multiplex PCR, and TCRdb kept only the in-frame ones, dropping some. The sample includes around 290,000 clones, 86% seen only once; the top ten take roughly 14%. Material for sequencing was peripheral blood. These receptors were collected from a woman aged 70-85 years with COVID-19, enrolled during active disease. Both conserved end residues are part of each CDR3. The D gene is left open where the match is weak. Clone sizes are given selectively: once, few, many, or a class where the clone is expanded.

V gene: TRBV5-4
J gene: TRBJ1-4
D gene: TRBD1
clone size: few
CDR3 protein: CASSQAGTGGKKLFF
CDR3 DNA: TGTGCCAGCAGTCAAGCCGGGACAGGGGGGAAAAAACTGTTTTTT

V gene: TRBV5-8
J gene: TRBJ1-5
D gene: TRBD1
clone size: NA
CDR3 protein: CASSPDRGISNQPQHF
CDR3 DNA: TGTGCCAGCAGCCCGGACAGGGGAATTAGCAATCAGCCCCAGCATTTT

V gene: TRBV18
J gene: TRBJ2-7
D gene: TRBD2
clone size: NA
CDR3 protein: CASSLGLAGGWREQYF
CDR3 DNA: TGTGCCAGCTCACTGGGACTAGCGGGGGGATGGCGCGAGCAGTACTTC

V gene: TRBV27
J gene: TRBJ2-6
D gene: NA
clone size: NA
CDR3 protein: CASSQGASGANVLTF
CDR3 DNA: TGTGCCAGCAGTCAAGGGGCCTCTGGGGCCAACGTCCTGACTTTC

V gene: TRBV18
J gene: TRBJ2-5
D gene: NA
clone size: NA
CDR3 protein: CASSPREGDGTQYF
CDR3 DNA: TGTGCCAGCTCACCACGTGAGGGGGATGGGACCCAGTACTTC

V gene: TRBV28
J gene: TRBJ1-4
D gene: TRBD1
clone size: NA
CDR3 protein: CASRSTGANEKLFF
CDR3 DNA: TGTGCCAGCAGATCTACAGGGGCTAATGAAAAACTGTTTTTT

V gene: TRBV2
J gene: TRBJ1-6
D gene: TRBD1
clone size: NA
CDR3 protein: CASSEGTGGSPLHF
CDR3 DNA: TGTGCCAGCAGTGAAGGAACAGGGGGATCACCCCTCCACTTT

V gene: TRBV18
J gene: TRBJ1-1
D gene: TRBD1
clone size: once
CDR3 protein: CASSQDRGSAEAFF
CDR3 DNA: TGTGCCAGCTCCCAGGACAGGGGAAGTGCTGAAGCTTTCTTT

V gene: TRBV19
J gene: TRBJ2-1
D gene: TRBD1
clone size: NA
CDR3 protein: CASSQRDRGPNEQFF
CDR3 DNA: TGTGCCAGTAGTCAACGGGACAGGGGGCCTAATGAGCAGTTCTTC

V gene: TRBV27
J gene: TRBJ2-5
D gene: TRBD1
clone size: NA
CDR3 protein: CAVRQGVLETQYF
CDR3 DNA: TGTGCCGTGAGACAGGGGGTTTTAGAGACCCAGTACTTC

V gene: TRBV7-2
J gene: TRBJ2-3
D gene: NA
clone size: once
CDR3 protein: CASSLGRDNTQYF
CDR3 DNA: TGTGCCAGCAGCTTGGGCCGAGACAATACGCAGTATTTT

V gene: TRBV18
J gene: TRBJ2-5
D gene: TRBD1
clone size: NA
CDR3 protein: CASSHRGQGLQETQYF
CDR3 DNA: TGTGCCAGCTCACACCGGGGACAGGGCTTACAAGAGACCCAGTACTTC

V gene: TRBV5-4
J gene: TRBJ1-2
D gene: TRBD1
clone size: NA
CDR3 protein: CASSPPGQGVYGYTF
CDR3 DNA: TGTGCCAGCAGCCCCCCGGGACAGGGGGTCTATGGCTACACCTTC

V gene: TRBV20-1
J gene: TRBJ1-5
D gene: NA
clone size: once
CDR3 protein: CSASSRRSISNQPQHF
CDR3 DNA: TGCAGTGCTAGTTCGAGACGGAGCATTAGCAATCAGCCCCAGCATTTT

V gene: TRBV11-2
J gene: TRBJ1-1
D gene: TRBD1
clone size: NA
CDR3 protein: CASSFVGQGTEAFF
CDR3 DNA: TGTGCCAGCAGCTTTGTGGGACAGGGCACTGAAGCTTTCTTT

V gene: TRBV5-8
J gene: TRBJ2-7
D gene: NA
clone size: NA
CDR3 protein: CASSLELTPSYEQYF
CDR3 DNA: TGTGCCAGCAGCTTAGAACTGACTCCCTCCTACGAGCAGTACTTC

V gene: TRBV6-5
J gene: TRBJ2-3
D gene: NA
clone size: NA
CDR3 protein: CASSYSGGGTQYF
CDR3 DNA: TGTGCCAGCAGTTACTCAGGGGGGGGTACGCAGTATTTT

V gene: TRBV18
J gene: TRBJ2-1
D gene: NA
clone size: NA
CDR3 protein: CASSPIQGNEQFF
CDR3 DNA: TGTGCCAGCTCACCCATTCAGGGGAATGAGCAGTTCTTC